This record concerns one TCR beta chain sequence. The antigen is undetermined. The data were taken from a study of OX40 agonist ivuxolimab in advanced cancers. The table came from immunoSEQ multiplex PCR; TCRdb's copy has only in-frame clones and leaves some out. The repertoire holds over 30,000 clones, with roughly 90% as singletons. Study observations and caveats: Certain nonresponders additionally had low normalized T-cell clonal expansion. CD8+ T cells (on average) carried more expanded clones than CD4+ T cells.

The sequencing used CD4+ or CD8+ T cells sorted from blood, collected in a trial of the OX40 agonist ivuxolimab. The receptor's source is an adult with an advanced solid tumor such as melanoma, head and neck, liver or kidney cancer.

CDR3 loop: CASSPKKNLIAGETDNEQFF. In nucleotides, the CDR3 is TGTGCCAGCAGCCCAAAAAAAAATCTCATAGCGGGAGAGACAGACAATGAGCAGTTCTTC. The rearrangement links TRBV7-3 to TRBJ2-1, with 9 nucleotides matching TRBD2. The germline gives CDR1 SGHTA, CDR2 FQGTGA. The CDR3 is made up of 20 amino acids. V gave up 5 bases and J gave up 5 bases; unmatched junction bases: 22.